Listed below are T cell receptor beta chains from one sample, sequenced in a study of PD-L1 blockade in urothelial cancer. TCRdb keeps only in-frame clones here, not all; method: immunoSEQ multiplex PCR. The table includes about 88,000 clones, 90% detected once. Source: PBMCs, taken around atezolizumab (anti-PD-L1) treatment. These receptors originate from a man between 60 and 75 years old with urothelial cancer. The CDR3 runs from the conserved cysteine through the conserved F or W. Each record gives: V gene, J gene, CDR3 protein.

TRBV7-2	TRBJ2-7	CASSLGRGMVEQYF
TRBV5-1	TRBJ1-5	CASSLTGSNQPQHF
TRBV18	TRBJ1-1	CASSPAGGLYEAFF
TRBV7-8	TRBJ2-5	CASSSTWTSVETQYF
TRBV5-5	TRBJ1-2	CASSRGGQGVNYGYTF
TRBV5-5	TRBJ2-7	CASSRSTMGTSYEQYF
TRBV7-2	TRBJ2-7	CASSLALGRGSYEQYF
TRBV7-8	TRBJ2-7	CASSFRRGPYEQYF
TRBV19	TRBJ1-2	CASRGGQGYGYTF
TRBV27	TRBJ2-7	CASNPDRVRYEQYF
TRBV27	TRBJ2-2	CASSSAWGPQNTGELFF
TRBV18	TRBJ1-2	CASSPVGTVEDGYTF
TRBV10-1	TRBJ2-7	CASSGSDRVYEQYF
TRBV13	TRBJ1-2	CASSLTGQPTF